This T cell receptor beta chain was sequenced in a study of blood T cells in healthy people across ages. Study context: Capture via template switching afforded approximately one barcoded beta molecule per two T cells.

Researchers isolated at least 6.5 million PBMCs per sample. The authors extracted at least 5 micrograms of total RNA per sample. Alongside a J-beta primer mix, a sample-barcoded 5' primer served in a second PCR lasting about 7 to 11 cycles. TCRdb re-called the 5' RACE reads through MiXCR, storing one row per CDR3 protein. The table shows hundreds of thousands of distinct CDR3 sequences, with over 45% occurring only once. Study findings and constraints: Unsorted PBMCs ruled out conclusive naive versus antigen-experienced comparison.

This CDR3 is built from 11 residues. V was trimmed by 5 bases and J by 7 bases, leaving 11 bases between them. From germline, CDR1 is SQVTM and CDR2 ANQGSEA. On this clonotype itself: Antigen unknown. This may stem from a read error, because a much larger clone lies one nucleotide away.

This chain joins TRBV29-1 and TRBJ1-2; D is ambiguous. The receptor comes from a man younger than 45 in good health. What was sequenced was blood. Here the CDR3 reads CSVRRVSGYTF. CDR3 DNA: TGCAGCGTTCGACGGGTCTCTGGCTACACCTTC.